This T cell receptor (beta chain) originates from a study of molecular identifiers for immune sequencing clone quantification. Study results and limitations: Clones carrying above 20 RNA copies accounted for over 99% of effector molecules, under 1% in naive cells.

V gave up 4 bases and J gave up 4 bases; unmatched junction bases: 16. Germline V CDR1 and CDR2: SEHNR, FQNEAQ (reference sequence). The CDR3 totals 19 residues. Generation of bulk TCR libraries relied on previously described methods and listed TCR primers. One entry per CDR3 protein, called by TCRdb with MiXCR from the PCR reads. Here the sample spans some 580,000 distinct CDR3 sequences, over 25% being singletons. A CD8+CD4-CCR7+CD45RA+ gate was used to sort naive CD8 T cells. A remark on this clonotype: The antigen is not known.

This chain links TRBV7-9 with TRBJ2-7; 13 nucleotides line up with TRBD2. This TCR derives from a human donor in good health. Some libraries in this study had Jurkat cell RNA spiked in. The sample comprised naive CD8+ T cells from blood, with Jurkat cell RNA spiked in. Subset noted: FACS-sorted CD8+CD4-CCR7+CD45RA+ naive T cells. The CDR3 sequence is CASSSQTLTGLAGDYEQYF. The CDR3, as DNA: TGTGCCAGCAGCTCCCAAACCTTAACAGGACTAGCGGGAGATTACGAGCAGTACTTC.